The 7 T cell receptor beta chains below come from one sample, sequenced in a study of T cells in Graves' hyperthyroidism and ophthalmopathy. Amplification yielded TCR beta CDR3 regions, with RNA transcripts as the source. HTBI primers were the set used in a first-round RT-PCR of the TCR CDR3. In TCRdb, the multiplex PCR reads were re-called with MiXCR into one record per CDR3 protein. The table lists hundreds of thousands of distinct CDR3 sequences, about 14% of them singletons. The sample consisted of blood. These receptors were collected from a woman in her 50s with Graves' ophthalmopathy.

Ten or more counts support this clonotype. The CDR3 DNA reads as TGTGCCAGCAGTTTTCAGGGCGGGAGCGAGCAGTACTTC. This translates into CASSFQGGSEQYF. The V call is TRBV27, the J call TRBJ2-7; TRBD2 agrees at 7 bases. This CDR3 is built from 13 residues. Germline CDR1 and CDR2: MNHEY and SMNVEV (reference sequence). J gave up 6 bases and V 3 bases, and 5 bases lay outside the gene matches.

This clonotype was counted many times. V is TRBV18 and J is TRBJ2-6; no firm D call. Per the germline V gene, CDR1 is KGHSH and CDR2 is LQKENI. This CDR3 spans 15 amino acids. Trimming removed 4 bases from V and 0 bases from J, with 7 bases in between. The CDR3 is CASSQPSSGANVLTF. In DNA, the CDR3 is TGTGCCAGCTCACAACCGAGCTCTGGGGCCAACGTCCTGACTTTC.

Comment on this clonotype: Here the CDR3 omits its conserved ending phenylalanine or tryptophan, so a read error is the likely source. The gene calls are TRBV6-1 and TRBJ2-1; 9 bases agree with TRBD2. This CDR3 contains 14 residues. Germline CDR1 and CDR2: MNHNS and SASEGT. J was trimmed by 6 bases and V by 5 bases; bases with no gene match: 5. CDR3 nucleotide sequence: TGTGCCAGCAGTCGGACTAGCGTCGGCAATGAGCAGTTCCTC. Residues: CASSRTSVGNEQFL.

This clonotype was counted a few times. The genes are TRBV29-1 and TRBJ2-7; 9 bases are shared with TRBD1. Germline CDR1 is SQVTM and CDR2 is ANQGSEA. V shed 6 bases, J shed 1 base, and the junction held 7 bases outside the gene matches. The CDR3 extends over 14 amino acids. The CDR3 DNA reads TGCAGCGTCACGGGGGACAGGGCATCCTACGAGCAGTACTTC. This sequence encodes CSVTGDRASYEQYF.

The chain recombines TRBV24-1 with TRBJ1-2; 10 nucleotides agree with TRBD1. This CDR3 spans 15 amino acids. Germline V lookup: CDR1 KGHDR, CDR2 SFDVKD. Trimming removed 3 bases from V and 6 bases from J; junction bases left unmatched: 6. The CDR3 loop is CATSDPGTGDNGYTF. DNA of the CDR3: TGTGCCACCAGTGATCCCGGGACAGGGGACAATGGCTACACCTTC.

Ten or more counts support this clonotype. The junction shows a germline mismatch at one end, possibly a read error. The CDR3 DNA reads as TGTGCTAGCAGCTTAGCTGATGGGAGCACAGATACGCAGTATTTT. Its protein product is CASSLADGSTDTQYF. The chain recombines TRBV7-7 with TRBJ2-3; D unclear. There are 15 residues in the CDR3. Germline V lookup: CDR1 SSHAT, CDR2 FNYEAQ (reference sequence).

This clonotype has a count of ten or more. CDR3 residues: CASSQGGIFSGNQPQHF. The CDR3, as DNA: TGTGCCAGCAGCCAAGGGGGGATTTTTAGCGGCAATCAGCCCCAGCATTTT. The chain couples TRBV3-1 to TRBJ1-5; a weak D match, TRBD1 (5 bases). The V end was cut by 1 base, the J end by 2 bases, with 15 bases between. The CDR3 loop spans 17 amino acids. Germline V gene sequence: CDR1 LGHDT, CDR2 YNNKEL (reference sequence).